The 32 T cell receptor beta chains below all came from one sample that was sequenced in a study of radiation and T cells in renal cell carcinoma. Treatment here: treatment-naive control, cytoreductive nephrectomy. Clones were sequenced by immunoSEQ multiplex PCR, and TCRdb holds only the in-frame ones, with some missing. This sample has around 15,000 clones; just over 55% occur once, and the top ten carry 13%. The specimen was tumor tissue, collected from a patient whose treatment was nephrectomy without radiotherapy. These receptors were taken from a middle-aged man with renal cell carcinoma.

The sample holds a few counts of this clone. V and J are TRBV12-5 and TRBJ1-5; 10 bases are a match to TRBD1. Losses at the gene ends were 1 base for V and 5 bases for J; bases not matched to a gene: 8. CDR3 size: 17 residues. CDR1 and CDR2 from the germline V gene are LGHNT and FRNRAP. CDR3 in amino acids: CASGLGGGTGEYQPQHF. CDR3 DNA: TGTGCTAGTGGTTTGGGTGGGGGGACAGGGGAGTATCAGCCCCAGCATTTT.

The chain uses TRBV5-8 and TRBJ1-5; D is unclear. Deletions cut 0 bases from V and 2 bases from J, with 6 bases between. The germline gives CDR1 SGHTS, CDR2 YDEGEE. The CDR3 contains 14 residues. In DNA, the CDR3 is TGTGCCAGCAGCTTGGGCCATGGCAATCAGCCCCAGCATTTT. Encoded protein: CASSLGHGNQPQHF.

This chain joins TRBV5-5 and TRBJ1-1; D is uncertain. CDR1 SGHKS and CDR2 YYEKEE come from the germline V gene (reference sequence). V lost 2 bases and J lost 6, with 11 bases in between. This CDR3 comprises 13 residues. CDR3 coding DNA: TGTGCCAGCAGCTTACCGGGGTTCCCTGAAGCTTTCTTT. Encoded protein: CASSLPGFPEAFF.

The CDR3 bases are TGTGCCAGCAGCGTCGGACAGGGGCCAACCTACGAGCAGTACTTC. Its protein product is CASSVGQGPTYEQYF. The chain recombines TRBV7-3 with TRBJ2-7, with TRBD1 identical over 9 bases. With 5 bases clipped from V and 2 bases from J, the junction kept 7 bases outside the gene matches. The CDR3 spans 15 residues. Germline assignment: CDR1 SGHTA and CDR2 FQGTGA.

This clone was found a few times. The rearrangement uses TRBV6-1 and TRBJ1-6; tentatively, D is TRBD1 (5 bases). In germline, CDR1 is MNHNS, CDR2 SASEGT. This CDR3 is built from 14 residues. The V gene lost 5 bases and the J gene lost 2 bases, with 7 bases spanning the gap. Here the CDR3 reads CASSTGPYNSPLHF. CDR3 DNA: TGTGCCAGCAGTACGGGACCCTATAATTCACCCCTCCACTTT.

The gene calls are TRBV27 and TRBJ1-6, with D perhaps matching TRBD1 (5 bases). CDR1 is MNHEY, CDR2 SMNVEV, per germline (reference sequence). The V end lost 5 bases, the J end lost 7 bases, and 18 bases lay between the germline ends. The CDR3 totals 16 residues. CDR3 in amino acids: CASSPPGSWGNSPLHF. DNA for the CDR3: TGTGCCAGCAGTCCCCCGGGCTCTTGGGGGAATTCACCCCTCCACTTT.

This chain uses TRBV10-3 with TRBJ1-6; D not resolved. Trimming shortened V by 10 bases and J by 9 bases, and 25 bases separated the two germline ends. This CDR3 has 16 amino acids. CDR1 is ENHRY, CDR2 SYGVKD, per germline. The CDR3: CATEPGAPSGGSPLHF. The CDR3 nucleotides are TGTGCCACAGAGCCGGGAGCCCCCTCAGGCGGTTCACCCCTCCACTTT.

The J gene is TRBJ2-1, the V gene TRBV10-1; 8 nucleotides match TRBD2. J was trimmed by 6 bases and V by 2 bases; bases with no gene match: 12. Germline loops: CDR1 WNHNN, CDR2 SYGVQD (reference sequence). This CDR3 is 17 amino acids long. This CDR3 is CASSENPGTSPINEQFF. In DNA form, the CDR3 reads TGCGCCAGCAGTGAGAATCCCGGGACTAGTCCTATCAATGAGCAGTTCTTC.

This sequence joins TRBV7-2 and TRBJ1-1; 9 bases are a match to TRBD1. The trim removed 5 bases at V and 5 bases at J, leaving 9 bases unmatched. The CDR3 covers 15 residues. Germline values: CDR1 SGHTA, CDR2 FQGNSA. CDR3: CASSLRRQGVTEAFF. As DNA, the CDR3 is TGTGCCAGCAGCCTGCGCCGACAGGGGGTTACTGAAGCTTTCTTT.

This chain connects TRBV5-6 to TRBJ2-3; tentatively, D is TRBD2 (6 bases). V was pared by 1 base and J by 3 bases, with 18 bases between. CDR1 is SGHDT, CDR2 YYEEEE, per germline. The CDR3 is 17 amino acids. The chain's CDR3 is CASSLSIPGVWTDTQYF. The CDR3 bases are TGTGCCAGCAGCTTGTCCATCCCGGGGGTATGGACAGATACGCAGTATTTT.

This CDR3 reads CASSAPGTAYNSPLHF. The CDR3 DNA reads as TGCGCCAGCAGCGCTCCCGGGACAGCTTATAATTCACCCCTCCACTTT. This rearrangement joins TRBV10-2 to TRBJ1-6; TRBD1 matches at 7 bases. The CDR3 has 16 residues. CDR1 and CDR2 from the germline V gene are WSHSY and SAAADI. Trimming removed 6 bases from V and 4 bases from J; junction bases left unmatched: 9.

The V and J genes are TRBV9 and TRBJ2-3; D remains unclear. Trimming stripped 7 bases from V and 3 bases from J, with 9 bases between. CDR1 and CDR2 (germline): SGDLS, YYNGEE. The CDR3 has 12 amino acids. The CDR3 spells CASGDWTDTQYF. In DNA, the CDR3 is TGTGCCAGCGGAGACTGGACAGATACGCAGTATTTT.

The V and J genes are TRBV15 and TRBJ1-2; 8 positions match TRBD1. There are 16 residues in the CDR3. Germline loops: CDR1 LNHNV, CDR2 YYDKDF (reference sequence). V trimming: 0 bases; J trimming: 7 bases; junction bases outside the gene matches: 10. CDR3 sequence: CATSRDSPDRVAGYTF. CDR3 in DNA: TGTGCCACCAGCAGAGATAGCCCGGACAGGGTGGCTGGCTACACCTTC.

The CDR3 loop is CASSGRDKNTEAFF. DNA of the CDR3: TGTGCCAGCAGTGGCCGGGACAAGAACACTGAAGCTTTCTTT. J is TRBJ1-1 and V is TRBV6-1; D is perhaps TRBD1 (6 bases). CDR1 is MNHNS and CDR2 is SASEGT in the germline V gene. The V end was cut by 4 bases, the J end by 1 base, with 10 bases between. This CDR3 is built from 14 residues.

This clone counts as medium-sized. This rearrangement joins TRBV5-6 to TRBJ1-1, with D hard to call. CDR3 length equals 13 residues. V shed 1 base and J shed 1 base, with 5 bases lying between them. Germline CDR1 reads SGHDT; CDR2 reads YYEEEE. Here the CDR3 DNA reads TGTGCCAGCAGCTTGACGGAGAACACTGAAGCTTTCTTT. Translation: CASSLTENTEAFF.

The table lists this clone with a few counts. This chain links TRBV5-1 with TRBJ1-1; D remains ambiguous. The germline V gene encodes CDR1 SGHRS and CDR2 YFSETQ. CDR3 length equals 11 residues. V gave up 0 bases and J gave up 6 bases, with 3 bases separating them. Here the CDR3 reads CASSLGPEAFF. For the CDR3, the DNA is TGCGCCAGCAGCTTGGGGCCTGAAGCTTTCTTT.

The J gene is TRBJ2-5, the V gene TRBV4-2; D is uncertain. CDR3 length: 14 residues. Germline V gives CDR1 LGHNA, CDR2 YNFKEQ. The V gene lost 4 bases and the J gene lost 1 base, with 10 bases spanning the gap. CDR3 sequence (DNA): TGTGCCAGCAGCCCCGGGCACACCCAAGAGACCCAGTACTTC. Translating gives CASSPGHTQETQYF.

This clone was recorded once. CDR3 protein: CASTGPESQGQETQYF. For the CDR3, the DNA is TGTGCCAGTACGGGACCTGAGTCACAGGGCCAAGAGACCCAGTACTTC. This sequence joins TRBV19 and TRBJ2-5; possibly TRBD1 for D (6 bases). The CDR3 spans 16 residues. V gave up 7 bases and J gave up 1 base, with 19 bases separating them. Germline V gene data show CDR1 as LNHDA and CDR2 as SQIVND (reference sequence).

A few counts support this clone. The CDR3 region is CASSQDGAGYTF. Written as DNA, the CDR3 is TGTGCCAGCAGCCAAGATGGCGCGGGCTACACCTTC. The V call is TRBV4-2, the J call TRBJ1-2; D ambiguous. The V end lost 0 bases, the J end lost 8 bases, and 7 bases lay between the germline ends. CDR1 is LGHNA and CDR2 is YNFKEQ in the germline V gene. This CDR3 has 12 residues.

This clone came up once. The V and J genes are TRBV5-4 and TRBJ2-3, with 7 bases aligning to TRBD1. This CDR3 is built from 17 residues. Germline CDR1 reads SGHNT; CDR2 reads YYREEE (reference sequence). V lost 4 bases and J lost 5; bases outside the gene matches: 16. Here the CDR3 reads CASSHQRDRAGRDTQYF. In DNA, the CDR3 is TGTGCCAGCAGCCATCAAAGAGACAGGGCGGGCAGAGATACGCAGTATTTT.

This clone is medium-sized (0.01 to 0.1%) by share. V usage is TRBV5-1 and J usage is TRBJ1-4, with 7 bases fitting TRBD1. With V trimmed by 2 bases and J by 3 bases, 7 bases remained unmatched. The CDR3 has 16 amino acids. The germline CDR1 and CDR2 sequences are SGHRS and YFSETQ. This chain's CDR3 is CASSLNFQGANEKLFF. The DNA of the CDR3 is TGCGCCAGCAGCTTAAACTTCCAGGGGGCTAATGAAAAACTGTTTTTT.

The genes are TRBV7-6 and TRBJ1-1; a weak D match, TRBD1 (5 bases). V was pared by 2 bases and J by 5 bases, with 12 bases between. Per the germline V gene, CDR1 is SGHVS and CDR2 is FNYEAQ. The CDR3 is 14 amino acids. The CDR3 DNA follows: TGTGCCAGCAGCTTACAGACAGAGGGAACTGAAGCTTTCTTT. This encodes CASSLQTEGTEAFF.

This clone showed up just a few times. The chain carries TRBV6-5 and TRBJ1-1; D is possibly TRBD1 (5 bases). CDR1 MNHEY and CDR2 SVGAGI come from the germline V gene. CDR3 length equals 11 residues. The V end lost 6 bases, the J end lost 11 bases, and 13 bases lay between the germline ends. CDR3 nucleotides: TGTGCCAGCAGGCAGGGTTCTCGCGCTTTCTTT. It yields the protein CASRQGSRAFF.

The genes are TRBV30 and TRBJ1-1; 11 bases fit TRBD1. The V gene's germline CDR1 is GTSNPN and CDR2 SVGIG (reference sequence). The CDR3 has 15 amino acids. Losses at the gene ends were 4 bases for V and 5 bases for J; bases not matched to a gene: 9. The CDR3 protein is CAWTGQGAKGTEAFF. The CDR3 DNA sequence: TGTGCCTGGACCGGACAGGGGGCGAAGGGGACTGAAGCTTTCTTT.

The CDR3 here is CASSLQSSGYGYTF. In nucleotides, the CDR3 is TGTGCCAGCAGCTTACAATCATCCGGCTATGGCTACACCTTC. The chain employs TRBV7-3 and TRBJ1-2; D ambiguous. This CDR3 is 14 amino acids long. CDR1 SGHTA and CDR2 FQGTGA come from the germline V gene. With 2 bases removed from V and 4 bases from J, the gap between germline ends came to 11 bases.

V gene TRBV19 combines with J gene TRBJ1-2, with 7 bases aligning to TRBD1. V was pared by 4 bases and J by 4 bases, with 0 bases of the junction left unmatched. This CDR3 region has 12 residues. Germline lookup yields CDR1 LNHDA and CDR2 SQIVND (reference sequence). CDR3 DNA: TGTGCCAGTAGTAAGGGGGCCTATGGCTACACCTTC. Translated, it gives CASSKGAYGYTF.

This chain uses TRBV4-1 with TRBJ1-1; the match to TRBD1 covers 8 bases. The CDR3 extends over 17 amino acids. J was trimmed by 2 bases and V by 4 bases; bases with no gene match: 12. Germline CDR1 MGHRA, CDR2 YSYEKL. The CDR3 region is CASSRKPTTGVNTEAFF. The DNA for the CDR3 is TGCGCCAGCAGCCGAAAACCGACGACAGGGGTAAACACTGAAGCTTTCTTT.

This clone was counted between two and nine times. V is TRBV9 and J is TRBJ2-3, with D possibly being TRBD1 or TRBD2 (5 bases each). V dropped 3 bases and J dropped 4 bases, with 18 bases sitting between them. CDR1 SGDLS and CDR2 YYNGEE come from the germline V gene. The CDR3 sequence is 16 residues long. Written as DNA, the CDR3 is TGTGCCAGCAGCGCGGCCGGGGACCGGTGGGCAGATACGCAGTATTTT. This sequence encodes CASSAAGDRWADTQYF.

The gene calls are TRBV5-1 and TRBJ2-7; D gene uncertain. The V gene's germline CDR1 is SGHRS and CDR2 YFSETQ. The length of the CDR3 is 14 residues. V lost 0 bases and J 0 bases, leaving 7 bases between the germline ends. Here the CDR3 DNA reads TGCGCCAGCAGCTTGGGAGGCTTCTCCTACGAGCAGTACTTC. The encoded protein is CASSLGGFSYEQYF.

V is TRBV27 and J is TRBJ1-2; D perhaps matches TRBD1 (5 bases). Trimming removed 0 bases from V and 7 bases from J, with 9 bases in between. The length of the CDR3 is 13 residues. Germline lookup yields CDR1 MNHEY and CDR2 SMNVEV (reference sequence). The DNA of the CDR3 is TGTGCCAGCAGTTTATCTCCGGGGGTTGGCTACACCTTC. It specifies CASSLSPGVGYTF.

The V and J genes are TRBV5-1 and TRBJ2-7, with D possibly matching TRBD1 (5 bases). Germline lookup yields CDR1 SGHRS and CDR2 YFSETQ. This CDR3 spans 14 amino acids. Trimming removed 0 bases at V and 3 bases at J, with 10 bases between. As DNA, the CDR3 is TGCGCCAGCAGCTTGGCCCTGGGGCTCTACGAGCAGTACTTC. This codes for CASSLALGLYEQYF.

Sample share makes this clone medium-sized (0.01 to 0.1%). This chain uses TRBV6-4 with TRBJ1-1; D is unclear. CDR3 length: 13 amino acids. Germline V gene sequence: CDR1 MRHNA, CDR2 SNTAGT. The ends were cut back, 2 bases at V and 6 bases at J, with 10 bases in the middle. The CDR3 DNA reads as TGTGCCAGCAGTGACGGGGAAGAGTCTGAAGCTTTCTTT. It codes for CASSDGEESEAFF.